This TCR beta chain derives from a study of blood T cell repertoires in COVID-19. Overall study: Researchers got acute and convalescent COVID-19 samples from the United States, Italy and Spain. T cells, B-cell-depleted T cells, or PBMCs provided the cDNA or gDNA that served as material.

Original handling: Estimation of nucleated cell counts was performed using reference gene primer amplification. Repertoires were generated with immunoSEQ multiplex PCR, while TCRdb's copy carries only in-frame clones and drops some. The V and J calls and clone size come from that table; D and trimming were worked out from the DNA. The data hold 60,000 to 75,000 clones, with roughly 85% observed a single time. With 5 bases removed from V and 0 bases from J, the gap between germline ends came to 14 bases. The CDR3 length is 15 residues. Germline CDR1 is WSHSY and CDR2 is SAAADI. The rearrangement uses TRBV10-2 and TRBJ2-7; the D gene is possibly TRBD1 (6 bases). The sequenced sample consisted of peripheral blood. This clonotype was obtained from a human donor in a cohort sampled during active COVID-19. The CDR3 spells CASSPTGTLSYEQYF. CDR3 DNA sequence: TGCGCCAGCAGTCCGACAGGAACTCTCTCCTACGAGCAGTACTTC.